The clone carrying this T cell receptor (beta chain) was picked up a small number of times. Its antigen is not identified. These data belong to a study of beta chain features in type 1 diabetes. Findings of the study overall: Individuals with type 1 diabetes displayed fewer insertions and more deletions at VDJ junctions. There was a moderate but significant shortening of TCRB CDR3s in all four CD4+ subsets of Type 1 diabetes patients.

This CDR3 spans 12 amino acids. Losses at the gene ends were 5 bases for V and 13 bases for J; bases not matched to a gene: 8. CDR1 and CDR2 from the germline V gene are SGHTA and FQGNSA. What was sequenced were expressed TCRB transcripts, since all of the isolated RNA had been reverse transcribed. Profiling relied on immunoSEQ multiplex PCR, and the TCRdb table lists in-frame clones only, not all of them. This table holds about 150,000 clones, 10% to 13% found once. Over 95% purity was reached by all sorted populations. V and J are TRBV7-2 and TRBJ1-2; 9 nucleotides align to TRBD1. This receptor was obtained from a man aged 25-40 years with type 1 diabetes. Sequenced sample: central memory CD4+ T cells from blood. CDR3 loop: CASSRDRVTGTF. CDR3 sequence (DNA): TGTGCCAGCAGCCGGGACAGGGTGACGGGCACCTTC.